The sequence of this TCR beta chain was determined in a study of OX40 agonist ivuxolimab in advanced cancers. Whole-study context: Partial responses were observed in three patients, of whom one had hepatocellular carcinoma and two had cutaneous melanoma.

From germline, CDR1 is MNHNS and CDR2 SASEGT. The CDR3 is 14 residues long. Trimming took 7 bases from V and 3 from J; bases not matched to a gene: 5. Blood samples were obtained at baseline, cycle 4 day 1, and cycle 7 day 1. Clones were read by immunoSEQ multiplex PCR, and TCRdb kept only the in-frame ones, dropping some. The sample records about 79,000 clones, more than 80% being singletons. This chain joins TRBV6-1 and TRBJ1-1, with TRBD1 matching over 10 bases. The sequence derives from an adult with an advanced solid tumor such as melanoma, head and neck, liver or kidney cancer. This material consisted of CD4+ or CD8+ T cells sorted from blood, taken in a trial of the OX40 agonist ivuxolimab. CDR3 residues: CASTQDRGDTEAFF. CDR3 in DNA: TGTGCCAGCACCCAGGACAGGGGGGACACTGAAGCTTTCTTT.